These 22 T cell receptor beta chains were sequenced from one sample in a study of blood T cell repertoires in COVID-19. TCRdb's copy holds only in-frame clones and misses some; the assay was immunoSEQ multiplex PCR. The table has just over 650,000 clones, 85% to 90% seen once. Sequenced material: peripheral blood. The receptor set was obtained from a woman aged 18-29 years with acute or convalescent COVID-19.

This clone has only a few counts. In DNA, the CDR3 is TGTGCCAGCAGCTTAACGAGATACACTGAAGCTTTCTTT. This gives the protein CASSLTRYTEAFF. The rearrangement joins TRBV6-4 to TRBJ1-1, with D uncertain. V was pared by 6 bases and J by 3 bases, with 11 bases between. The CDR3 is 13 residues long. Germline lookup yields CDR1 MRHNA and CDR2 SNTAGT.

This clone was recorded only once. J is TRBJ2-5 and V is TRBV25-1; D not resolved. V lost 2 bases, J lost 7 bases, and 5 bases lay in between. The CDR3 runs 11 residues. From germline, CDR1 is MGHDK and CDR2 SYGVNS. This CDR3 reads CASSEASTQYF. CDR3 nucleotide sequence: TGTGCCAGCAGTGAAGCGTCGACCCAGTACTTC.

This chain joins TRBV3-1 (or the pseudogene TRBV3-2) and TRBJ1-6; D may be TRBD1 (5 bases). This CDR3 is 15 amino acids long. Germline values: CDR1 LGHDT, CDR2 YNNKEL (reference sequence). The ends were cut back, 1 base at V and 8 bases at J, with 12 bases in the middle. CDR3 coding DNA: TGTGCCAGCAGCCAAGCTGGGACTTATGATTCACCCCTCCACTTT. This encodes CASSQAGTYDSPLHF.

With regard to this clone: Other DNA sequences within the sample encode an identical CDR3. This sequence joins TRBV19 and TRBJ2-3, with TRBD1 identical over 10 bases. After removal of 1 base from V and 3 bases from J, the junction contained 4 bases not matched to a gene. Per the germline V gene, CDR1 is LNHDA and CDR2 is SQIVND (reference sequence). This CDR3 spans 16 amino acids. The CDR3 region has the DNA TGTGCCAGTAGTATAGGGGACAGGGGATCTACAGATACGCAGTATTTT. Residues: CASSIGDRGSTDTQYF.

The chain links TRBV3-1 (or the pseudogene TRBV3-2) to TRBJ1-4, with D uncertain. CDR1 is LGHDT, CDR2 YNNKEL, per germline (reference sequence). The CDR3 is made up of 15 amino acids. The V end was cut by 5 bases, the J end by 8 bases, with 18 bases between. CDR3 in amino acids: CASSYHTSGREKLFF. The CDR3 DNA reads TGTGCCAGCAGCTACCATACCAGCGGACGGGAAAAACTGTTTTTT.

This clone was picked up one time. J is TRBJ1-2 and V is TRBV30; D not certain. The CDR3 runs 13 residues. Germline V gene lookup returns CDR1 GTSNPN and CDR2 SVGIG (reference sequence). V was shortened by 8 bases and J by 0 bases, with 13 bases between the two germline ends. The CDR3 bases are TGTGCCGGAGAAGCTCCCTCTAACTATGGCTACACCTTC. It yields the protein CAGEAPSNYGYTF.

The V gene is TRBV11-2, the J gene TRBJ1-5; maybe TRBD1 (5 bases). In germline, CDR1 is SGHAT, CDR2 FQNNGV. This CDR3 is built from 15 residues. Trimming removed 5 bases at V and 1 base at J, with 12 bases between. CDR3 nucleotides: TGTGCCAGCAGCCCCGGGGGGAGCAGCAATCAGCCCCAGCATTTT. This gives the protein CASSPGGSSNQPQHF.

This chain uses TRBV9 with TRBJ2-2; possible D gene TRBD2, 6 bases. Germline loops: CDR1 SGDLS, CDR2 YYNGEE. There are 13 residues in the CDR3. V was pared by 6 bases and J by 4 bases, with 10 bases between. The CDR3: CASTRDFTGELFF. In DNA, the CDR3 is TGTGCCAGCACCAGGGACTTCACCGGGGAGCTGTTTTTT.

The CDR3 loop is CASSFPGLAGTGELFF. The CDR3 DNA sequence: TGTGCCAGCAGTTTCCCCGGACTAGCAGGCACCGGGGAGCTGTTTTTT. The chain combines TRBV27 with TRBJ2-2; 8 nucleotides agree with TRBD2. CDR1 and CDR2 (germline): MNHEY, SMNVEV (reference sequence). The CDR3 runs to 16 residues. V lost 3 bases and J lost 4; bases outside the gene matches: 7.

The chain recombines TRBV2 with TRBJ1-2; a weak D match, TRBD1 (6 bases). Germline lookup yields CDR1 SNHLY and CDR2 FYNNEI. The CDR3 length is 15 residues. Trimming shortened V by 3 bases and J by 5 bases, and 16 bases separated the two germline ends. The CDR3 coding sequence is TGTGCCAGCAGTGACATGGGGTTTCAGGGGTATGGCTACACCTTC. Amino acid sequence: CASSDMGFQGYGYTF.

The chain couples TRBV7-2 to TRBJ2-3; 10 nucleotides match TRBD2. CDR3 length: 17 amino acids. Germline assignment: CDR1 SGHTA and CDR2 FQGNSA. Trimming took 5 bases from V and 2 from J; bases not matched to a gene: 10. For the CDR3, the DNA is TGTGCCAGCAGCCTCACCCCAAGCGGGGGGGCCACAGATACGCAGTATTTT. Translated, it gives CASSLTPSGGATDTQYF.

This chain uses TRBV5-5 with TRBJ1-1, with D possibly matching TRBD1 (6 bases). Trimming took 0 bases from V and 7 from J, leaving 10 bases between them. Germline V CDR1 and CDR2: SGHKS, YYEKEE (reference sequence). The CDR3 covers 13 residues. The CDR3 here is CASSLDTGYEAFF. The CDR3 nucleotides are TGTGCCAGCAGCTTGGATACAGGGTATGAAGCTTTCTTT.

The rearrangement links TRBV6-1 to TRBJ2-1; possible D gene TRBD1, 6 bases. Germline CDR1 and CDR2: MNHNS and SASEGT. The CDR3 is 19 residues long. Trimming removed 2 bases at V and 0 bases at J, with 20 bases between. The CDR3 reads CASSEYIWGPPSSYNEQFF. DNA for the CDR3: TGTGCCAGCAGTGAATACATTTGGGGGCCACCCAGCTCCTACAATGAGCAGTTCTTC.

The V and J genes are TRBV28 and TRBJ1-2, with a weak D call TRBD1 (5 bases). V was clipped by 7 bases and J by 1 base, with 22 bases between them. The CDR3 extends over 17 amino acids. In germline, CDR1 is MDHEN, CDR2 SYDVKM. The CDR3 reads CASTPSWGGSLNYGYTF. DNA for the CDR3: TGTGCCAGCACACCAAGTTGGGGGGGGAGCCTTAACTATGGCTACACCTTC.

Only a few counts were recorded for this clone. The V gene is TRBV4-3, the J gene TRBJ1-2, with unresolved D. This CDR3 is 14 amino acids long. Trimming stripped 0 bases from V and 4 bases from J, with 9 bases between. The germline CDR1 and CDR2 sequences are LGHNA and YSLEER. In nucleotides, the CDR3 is TGCGCCAGCAGCCAAGACTCGGGGTTCTATGGCTACACCTTC. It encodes CASSQDSGFYGYTF.

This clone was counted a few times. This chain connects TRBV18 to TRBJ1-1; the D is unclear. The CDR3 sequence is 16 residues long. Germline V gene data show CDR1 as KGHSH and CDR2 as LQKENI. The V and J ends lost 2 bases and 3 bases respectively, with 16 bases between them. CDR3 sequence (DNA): TGTGCCAGCTCACCAAGAACTGGTGGGCGGGACACTGAAGCTTTCTTT. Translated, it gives CASSPRTGGRDTEAFF.

The CDR3 DNA follows: TGCAGCGTTGAAGATCAGGGACAGCCCCAGCATTTT. Amino acid sequence: CSVEDQGQPQHF. The chain joins TRBV29-1 to TRBJ1-5, with D perhaps matching TRBD1 (5 bases). This CDR3 has 12 amino acids. The V end lost 0 bases, the J end lost 7 bases, and 7 bases lay between the germline ends. The germline V gene has CDR1 SQVTM and CDR2 ANQGSEA. The whole variable domain, filled in from reference TRBV29-1 and TRBJ1-5, reads SAVISQKPSRDICQRGTSLTIQCQVDSQVTMMFWYRQQPGQSLTLIATANQGSEATYESGFVIDKFPISRPNLTFSTLTVSNMSPEDSSIYLCSVEDQGQPQHFGDGTRLSIL.

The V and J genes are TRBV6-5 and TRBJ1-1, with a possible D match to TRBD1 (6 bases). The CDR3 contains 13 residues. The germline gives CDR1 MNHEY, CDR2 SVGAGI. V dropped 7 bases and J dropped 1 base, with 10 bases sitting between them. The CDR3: CASKGTPNTEAFF. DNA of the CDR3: TGTGCCAGCAAAGGGACACCGAACACTGAAGCTTTCTTT.

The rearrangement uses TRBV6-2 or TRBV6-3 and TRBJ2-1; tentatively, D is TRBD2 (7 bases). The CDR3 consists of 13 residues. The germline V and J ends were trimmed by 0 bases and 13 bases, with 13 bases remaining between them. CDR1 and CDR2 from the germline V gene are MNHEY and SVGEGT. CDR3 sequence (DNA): TGTGCCAGCAGTTACTCGGGGGGGCAACCCCAGTTCTTC. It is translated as CASSYSGGQPQFF.

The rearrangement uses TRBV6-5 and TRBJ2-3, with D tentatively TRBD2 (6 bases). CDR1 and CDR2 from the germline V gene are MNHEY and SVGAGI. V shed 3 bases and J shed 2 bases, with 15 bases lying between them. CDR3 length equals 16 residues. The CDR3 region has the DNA TGTGCCAGCAGTTATTCGGTTAGCGGCCTCACAGATACGCAGTATTTT. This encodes CASSYSVSGLTDTQYF.

CDR3 sequence reads: CASSQEHSEYFYGYTF. The CDR3 DNA sequence: TGTGCCAGCAGCCAGGAGCACTCTGAATACTTCTATGGCTACACCTTC. J is TRBJ1-2 and V is TRBV3-1 (or the pseudogene TRBV3-2); D is unresolved. The CDR3 contains 16 residues. The ends were cut back, 3 bases at V and 4 bases at J, with 18 bases in the middle. Germline-derived CDR1 and CDR2 are LGHDT and YNNKEL (reference sequence).

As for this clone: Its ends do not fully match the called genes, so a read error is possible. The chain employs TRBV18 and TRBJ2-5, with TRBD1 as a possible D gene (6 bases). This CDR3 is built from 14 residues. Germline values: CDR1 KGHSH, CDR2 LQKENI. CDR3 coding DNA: TGTGCCAGCTCACCACCACAGGGCCAAGGGACCCAGTACTTC. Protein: CASSPPQGQGTQYF. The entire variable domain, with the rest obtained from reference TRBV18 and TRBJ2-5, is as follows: NAGVMQNPRHLVRRRGQEARLRCSPMKGHSHVYWYRQLPEEGLKFMVYLQKENIIDESGMPKERFSAEFPKEGPSILRIQQVVRGDSAAYFCASSPPQGQGTQYFGPGTRLLVL.